This T cell receptor beta chain was identified in a study of spatial heterogeneity in lung cancer. This CDR3 has 17 amino acids. Between the trimmed V and J ends, which lost 5 bases and 5 bases, there was a span of 24 bases. The germline CDR1 and CDR2 sequences are MDHEN and SYDVKM. Each CDR3 protein is one row after TCRdb ran MiXCR on the 5' RACE reads. The top ten clones hold less than 9% of a sample with some 87,000 distinct CDR3 sequences, approximately 8.6% of them seen once. Regarding time point: sample taken at primary tumor resection. The study sequenced unsorted whole RNA from tumor, nontumor lung or frozen PBMC. By sample share, this clonotype is medium-sized.

The sequenced sample was PBMCs, obtained at surgery. The receptor was isolated from a male donor with early-stage non-small cell lung cancer. The chain couples TRBV28 to TRBJ2-5; D possibly corresponds to TRBD1 (5 bases). CDR3 protein: CASSGPTGGQGMETQYF. The CDR3 nucleotides read TGTGCCAGCAGTGGACCTACGGGCGGACAAGGGATGGAGACCCAGTACTTC.